A single T cell receptor (beta chain) is shown here with its context. In the study's own analysis: How many nucleated cells were present was estimated from reference gene primer amplification. The repertoire was sequenced with immunoSEQ multiplex PCR; TCRdb's copy has only in-frame clones and lacks some. V and J calls and clone size follow that table, whereas D and trimming were derived from the DNA. This sample yields under 250,000 clones, of which approximately 90% are seen a single time; 2% to 3% belongs to the top ten. These data belong to a study of blood T cell repertoires in COVID-19. Study-wide background: The study drew acute and convalescent COVID-19 samples from the United States, Italy and Spain. Sources were T cells, B-cell-depleted T cells, or PBMCs; the material itself was cDNA or gDNA.

Patients in Seattle were enrolled during active infection, then followed longitudinally. The specimen sequenced was peripheral blood. The sequence derives from a man aged 30 to 45 with COVID-19, enrolled during active disease.

In nucleotides, the CDR3 is TGTGCCAGCAGCCAAGCAGGACAGGGTGGGGACTATGGCTACACCTTC. Translation gives CASSQAGQGGDYGYTF. J is TRBJ1-2 and V is TRBV14, with 8 bases lining up with TRBD1. The CDR3 runs 16 residues. The V and J ends lost 1 base and 3 bases, in that order; junction bases with no gene match: 7. Germline V gene sequence: CDR1 SGHDN, CDR2 FVKESK.